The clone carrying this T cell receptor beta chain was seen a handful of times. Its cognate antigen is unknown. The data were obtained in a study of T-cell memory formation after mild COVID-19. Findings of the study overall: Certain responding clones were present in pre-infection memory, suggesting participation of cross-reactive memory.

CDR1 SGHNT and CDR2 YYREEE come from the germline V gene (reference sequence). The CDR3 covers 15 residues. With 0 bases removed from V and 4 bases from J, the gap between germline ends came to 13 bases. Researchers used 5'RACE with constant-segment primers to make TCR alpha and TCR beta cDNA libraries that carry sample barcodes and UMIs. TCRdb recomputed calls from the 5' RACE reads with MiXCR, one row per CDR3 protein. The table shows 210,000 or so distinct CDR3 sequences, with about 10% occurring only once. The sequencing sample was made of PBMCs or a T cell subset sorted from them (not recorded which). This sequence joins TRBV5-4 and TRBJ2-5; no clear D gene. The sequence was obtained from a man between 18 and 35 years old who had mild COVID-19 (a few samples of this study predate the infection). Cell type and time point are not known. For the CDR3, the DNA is TGTGCCAGCAGCTTGGCTCTGGCCACGGGAGAGACCCAGTACTTC. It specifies CASSLALATGETQYF.